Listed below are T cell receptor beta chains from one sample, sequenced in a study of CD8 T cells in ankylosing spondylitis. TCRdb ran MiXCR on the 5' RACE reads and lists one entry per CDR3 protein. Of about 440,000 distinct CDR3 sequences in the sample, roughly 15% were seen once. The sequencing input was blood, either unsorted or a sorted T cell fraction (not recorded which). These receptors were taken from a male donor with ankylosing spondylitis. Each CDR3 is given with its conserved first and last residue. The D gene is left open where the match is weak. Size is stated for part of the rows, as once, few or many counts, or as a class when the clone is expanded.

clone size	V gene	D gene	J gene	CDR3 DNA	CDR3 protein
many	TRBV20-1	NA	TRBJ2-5	TGCAGTGCTAGGATCCCTCGGGGGCGACAAGAGACCCAGTACTTC	CSARIPRGRQETQYF
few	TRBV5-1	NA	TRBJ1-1	TGCGCCAGCAGCACGACCATGAACACTGAAGCTTTCTTT	CASSTTMNTEAFF
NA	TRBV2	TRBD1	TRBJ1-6	TGTGCCAGCAGTGTTTGGGACAGTAGCTCCTATAATTCACCCCTCCACTTT	CASSVWDSSSYNSPLHF
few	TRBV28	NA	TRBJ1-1	TGTGCCAGCCTCGCCTCAAGTGTCGGGGACACTGAAGCTTTCTTT	CASLASSVGDTEAFF
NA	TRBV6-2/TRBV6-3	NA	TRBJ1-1	TGTGCCACGGGCAGGGGACAGAACACTGAAGCTTTCTTT	CATGRGQNTEAFF
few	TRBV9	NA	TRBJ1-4	TGTGCCAGCAGCGCGGGGGAGGTTCTTAATGAAAAACTGTTTTTT	CASSAGEVLNEKLFF
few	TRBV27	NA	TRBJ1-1	TGTGCCAGCAGCCTGTTAGAGGCGAACACTGAAGCTTTCTTT	CASSLLEANTEAFF
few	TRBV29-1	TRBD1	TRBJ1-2	TGCAGCGCTGAAAGGACAGGGTCGGGAGGCTACACCTTC	CSAERTGSGGYTF
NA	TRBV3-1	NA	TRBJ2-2	TGTGCCAGCAGCCAAGGTGGCAGATTCACCGGGGAGCTGTTTTTT	CASSQGGRFTGELFF
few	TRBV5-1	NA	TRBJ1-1	TGCGCCAGCAGGGACGGAGGGACGTCGAACACTGAAGCTTTCTTT	CASRDGGTSNTEAFF
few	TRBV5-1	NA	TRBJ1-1	TGCGCCAGCAGGCTGGGACCTGAAGCTTTCTTT	CASRLGPEAFF
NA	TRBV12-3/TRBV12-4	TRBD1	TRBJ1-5	TGTGCCAGCAGGTCTGGGACAGGGAAGAATCAGCCCCAGCATTTT	CASRSGTGKNQPQHF
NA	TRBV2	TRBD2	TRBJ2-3	TGTGCCAGCAGCGGATCTAGCGGGAGGGCAGATACGCAGTATTTT	CASSGSSGRADTQYF
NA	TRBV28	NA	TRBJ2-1	TGTGCCAGCAGTTTAGGGGGTAGCTCGGTCAATGAGCAGTTCTTC	CASSLGGSSVNEQFF
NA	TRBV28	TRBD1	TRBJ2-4	TGTGCCAGCAGTTCACCGGGACAGGCTAAAAACATTCAGTACTTC	CASSSPGQAKNIQYF
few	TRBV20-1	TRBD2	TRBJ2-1	TGCAGTGCTAGAGATTACGAGCGGGGGGGTCTAAACAATGAGCAGTTCTTC	CSARDYERGGLNNEQFF
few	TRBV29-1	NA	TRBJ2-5	TGCAGCCTTCTCCGGGGGCCCGGAGGGGAGACCCAGTACTTC	CSLLRGPGGETQYF
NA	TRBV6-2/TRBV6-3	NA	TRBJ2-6	TGTGCCAGCATAGGACACCTCTCTGGGGCCAACGTCCTGACTTTC	CASIGHLSGANVLTF